This TCR beta chain was identified in a study of low-dose radiotherapy and immunotherapy resistance in tumors. Study at large: Dosing for Cohort 2 consisted of 1 Gy per fraction every two weeks, reaching a total of 13 Gy over 26 weeks. Every six weeks patients received intravenous ipilimumab 1 mg/kg, and every two weeks they received intravenous nivolumab 240 mg.

Alpha- and beta-chain coverage of first-strand cDNA came from TRAV- and TRBV-specific primers. With a constant-region primer and a V-primer adapter, TCRs were subjected to approximately 21 PCR cycles of amplification. TCRdb itself ran the reads through MiXCR, one entry per CDR3 protein. This sample has 50,000 or so distinct CDR3 sequences, with about 25% found just once. From germline, CDR1 is LGHDT and CDR2 YNNKEL (reference sequence). The CDR3 is made up of 16 amino acids. V was cut by 0 bases and J by 3 bases, with 14 bases left in between. The time point was: after trial treatment. Treatment noted: LDRT plus nivolumab, ipilimumab, low-dose cyclophosphamide and aspirin (RACIN trial). Treatment combined nivolumab, ipilimumab, aspirin, low-dose cyclophosphamide and low-dose radiotherapy in a dose-escalation trial. All eligible patients presented with advanced solid tumors that contained no tumor-infiltrating lymphocytes.

The rearrangement joins TRBV3-1 to TRBJ1-1; D gene ambiguous. The specimen was PBMCs, collected after low-dose radiotherapy plus immunotherapy. The sequence was obtained from a male donor with prostate cancer. The CDR3 sequence is CASSQDSGGRYTEAFF. CDR3 in DNA: TGTGCCAGCAGCCAAGATTCCGGCGGACGATACACTGAAGCTTTCTTT. The variable domain in full, with the rest retrieved from reference TRBV3-1 and TRBJ1-1, is DTAVSQTPKYLVTQMGNDKSIKCEQNLGHDTMYWYKQDSKKFLKIMFSYNNKELIINETVPNRFSPKSPDKAHLNLHINSLELGDSAVYFCASSQDSGGRYTEAFFGQGTRLTVV.